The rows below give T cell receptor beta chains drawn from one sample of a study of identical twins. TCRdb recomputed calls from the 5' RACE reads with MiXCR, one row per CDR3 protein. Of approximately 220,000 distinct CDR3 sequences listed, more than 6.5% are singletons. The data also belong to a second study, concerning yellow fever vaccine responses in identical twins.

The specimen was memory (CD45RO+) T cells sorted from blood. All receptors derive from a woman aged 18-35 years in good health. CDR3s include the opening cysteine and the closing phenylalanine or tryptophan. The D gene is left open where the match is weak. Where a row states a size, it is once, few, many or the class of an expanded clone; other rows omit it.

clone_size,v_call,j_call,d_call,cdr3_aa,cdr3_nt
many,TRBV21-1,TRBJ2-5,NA,CASRTKSGSNRPQYF,TGTGCCAGCAGAACGAAATCGGGGTCCAATAGGCCCCAGTACTTC
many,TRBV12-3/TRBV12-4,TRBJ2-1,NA,CASQFKTGAIYNEQFF,TGTGCCAGTCAGTTTAAGACGGGAGCGATATACAATGAGCAGTTCTTC
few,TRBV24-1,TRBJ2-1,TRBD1,CATSDLGQGAMDNEQFF,TGTGCCACCAGTGATTTGGGACAGGGGGCTATGGACAATGAGCAGTTCTTC
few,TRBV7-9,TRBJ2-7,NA,CASSQTEGNSAYEQYF,TGTGCCAGCAGCCAAACAGAGGGCAACAGCGCCTACGAGCAGTACTTC
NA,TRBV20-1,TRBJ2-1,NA,CSAREGVRAEQFF,TGCAGTGCTAGGGAAGGGGTTCGTGCTGAGCAGTTCTTC
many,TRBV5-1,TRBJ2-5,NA,CASSLDSPSARQETQYF,TGCGCCAGCAGCTTGGACTCTCCGTCTGCTAGGCAAGAGACCCAGTACTTC
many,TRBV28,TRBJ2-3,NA,CASSSLTDTQYF,TGTGCCAGCAGTTCCCTTACAGATACGCAGTATTTT
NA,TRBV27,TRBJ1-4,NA,CASSPVRLGGVSTNEKLFF,TGTGCCAGCAGTCCCGTGCGCCTGGGGGGGGTTTCGACTAATGAAAAACTGTTTTTT
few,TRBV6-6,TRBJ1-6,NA,CASSDNNSPLHF,TGTGCCAGCAGCGACAATAATTCACCCCTCCACTTT
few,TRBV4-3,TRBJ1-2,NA,CASSQDETAAYGYTF,TGCGCCAGCAGCCAAGATGAAACAGCCGCCTATGGCTACACCTTC
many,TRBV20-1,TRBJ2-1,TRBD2,CSAQLAGGYNEQFF,TGCAGTGCGCAACTAGCGGGAGGCTACAATGAGCAGTTCTTC
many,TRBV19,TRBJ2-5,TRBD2,CASSSAGEVETQYF,TGTGCCAGTAGTTCGGCGGGGGAAGTGGAGACCCAGTACTTC
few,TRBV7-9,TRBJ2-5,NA,CASSLTQGTQETQYF,TGTGCCAGCAGCTTAACGCAGGGCACTCAAGAGACCCAGTACTTC
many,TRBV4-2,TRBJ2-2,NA,CASSVPGYNTGELFF,TGTGCCAGCAGCGTGCCGGGATACAACACCGGGGAGCTGTTTTTT
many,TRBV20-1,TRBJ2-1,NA,CSARWGTLDYNEQFF,TGCAGTGCTAGATGGGGCACGCTAGATTACAATGAGCAGTTCTTC
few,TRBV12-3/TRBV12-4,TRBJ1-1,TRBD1,CASSTQGDTEAFF,TGTGCCAGCAGTACACAGGGGGACACTGAAGCTTTCTTT
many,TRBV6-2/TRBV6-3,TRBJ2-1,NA,CASSYQGIGEQFF,TGTGCCAGCAGTTACCAGGGGATCGGTGAGCAGTTCTTC
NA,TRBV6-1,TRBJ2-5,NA,CASSEQGGRETQYF,TGTGCCAGCAGTGAACAGGGGGGGCGGGAGACCCAGTACTTC
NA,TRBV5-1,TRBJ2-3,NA,CASSVDGKGADTQYF,TGCGCCAGCAGCGTGGACGGGAAAGGGGCAGATACGCAGTATTTT
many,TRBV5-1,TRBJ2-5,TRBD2,CASSLGGLAGQETQYF,TGCGCCAGCAGCTTGGGAGGACTAGCGGGACAAGAGACCCAGTACTTC
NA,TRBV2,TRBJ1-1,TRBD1,CASRGTGQTEAFF,TGTGCCAGCAGGGGGACAGGGCAGACTGAAGCTTTCTTT
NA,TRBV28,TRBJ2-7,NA,CASRDPGQGSYEQYF,TGTGCCAGCAGGGACCCCGGGCAGGGCTCCTACGAGCAGTACTTC
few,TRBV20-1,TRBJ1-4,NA,CSARGGGEVEKLFF,TGCAGTGCTAGGGGTGGGGGGGAGGTGGAAAAACTGTTTTTT
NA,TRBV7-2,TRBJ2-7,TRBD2,CASSLGGQRGLLSEQYF,TGTGCCAGCAGCTTAGGAGGACAGCGGGGGTTACTTTCCGAGCAGTACTTC
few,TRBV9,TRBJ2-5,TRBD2,CASSVGSLAGMTQYF,TGTGCCAGCAGCGTAGGGTCGTTAGCGGGGATGACCCAGTACTTC
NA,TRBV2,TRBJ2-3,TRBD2,CASRVLASSTDTQYF,TGTGCCAGCAGAGTACTAGCGTCTAGCACAGATACGCAGTATTTT
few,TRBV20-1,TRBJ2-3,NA,CSAEGTHTDTQYF,TGCAGTGCCGAAGGGACTCACACAGATACGCAGTATTTT
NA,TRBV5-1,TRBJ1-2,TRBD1,CASSLSTGYDYGYTF,TGCGCCAGCAGCTTGTCGACAGGGTACGACTATGGCTACACCTTC
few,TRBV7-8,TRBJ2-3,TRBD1,CASSLGQTVRTDTQYF,TGTGCCAGCAGCCTGGGACAGACAGTTCGCACAGATACGCAGTATTTT
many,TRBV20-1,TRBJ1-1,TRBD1,CSARPLGQGAGTEAFF,TGCAGTGCTAGGCCCTTGGGACAGGGGGCCGGCACTGAAGCTTTCTTT
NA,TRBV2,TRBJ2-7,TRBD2,CASSEGLASTHEQYF,TGTGCCAGCAGTGAAGGACTAGCTTCGACCCACGAGCAGTACTTC
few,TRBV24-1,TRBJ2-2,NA,CASERQVTGELFF,TGTGCCTCCGAAAGACAGGTCACCGGGGAGCTGTTTTTT
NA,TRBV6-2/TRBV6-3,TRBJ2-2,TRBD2,CASSGTSFRGTGELFF,TGTGCCAGCTCCGGGACTAGCTTTCGAGGTACCGGGGAGCTGTTTTTT
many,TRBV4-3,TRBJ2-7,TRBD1,CASSPDRGTSYEQYF,TGCGCCAGCAGCCCAGACAGGGGTACTTCCTACGAGCAGTACTTC
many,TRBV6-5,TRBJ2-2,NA,CASSYQGSGELFF,TGTGCCAGCAGTTATCAGGGATCCGGGGAGCTGTTTTTT
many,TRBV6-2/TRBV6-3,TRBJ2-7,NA,CASSYMGTSYEQYF,TGTGCCAGCAGTTACATGGGGACGAGTTACGAGCAGTACTTC
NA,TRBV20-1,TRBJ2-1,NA,CSAAGPNNEQFF,TGCAGTGCTGCTGGACCAAACAATGAGCAGTTCTTC
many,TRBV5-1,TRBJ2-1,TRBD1,CATAPRTGGNNEQFF,TGCGCCACCGCCCCTAGGACAGGGGGAAACAATGAGCAGTTCTTC
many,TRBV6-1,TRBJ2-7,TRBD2,CASSQSGRALHEQYF,TGTGCCAGCAGTCAAAGCGGGAGGGCTCTTCACGAGCAGTACTTC
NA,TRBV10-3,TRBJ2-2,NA,CATTGQTTGELFF,TGTGCCACAACTGGACAGACCACCGGGGAGCTGTTTTTT
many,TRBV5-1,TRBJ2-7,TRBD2,CASSLVTSGGEQYF,TGCGCCAGCAGCTTGGTGACTAGCGGGGGCGAGCAGTACTTC
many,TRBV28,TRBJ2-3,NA,CASRRDPQSSSQYF,TGTGCCAGCAGACGGGATCCTCAGAGCAGTTCGCAGTATTTT
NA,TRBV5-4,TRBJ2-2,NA,CASSLNNPRNTGELFF,TGTGCCAGCAGCTTGAATAATCCGAGGAACACCGGGGAGCTGTTTTTT
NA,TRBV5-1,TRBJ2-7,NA,CASSLDTTSEQYF,TGCGCCAGCAGCTTGGACACGACTTCCGAGCAGTACTTC